Shown below are 15 T cell receptor beta chains from a single sample sequenced in a study of OX40 agonist ivuxolimab in advanced cancers. The table came from immunoSEQ multiplex PCR; TCRdb's copy has only in-frame clones and leaves some out. The sample has some 50,000 clones; under 90% are singletons. Sequenced material: CD4+ or CD8+ T cells sorted from blood, taken in a trial of the OX40 agonist ivuxolimab. The receptors were sampled from an adult with an advanced solid tumor such as melanoma, head and neck, liver or kidney cancer.

V is TRBV4-3 and J is TRBJ2-5; possibly TRBD1 for D (6 bases). The V gene lost 0 bases and the J gene lost 4 bases, with 12 bases spanning the gap. Germline assignment: CDR1 LGHNA and CDR2 YSLEER. This CDR3 has 15 amino acids. The DNA of the CDR3 is TGCGCCAGCAGCCAAGACAGGGGTGAAGGAGAGACCCAGTACTTC. It translates to CASSQDRGEGETQYF.

In this sample, this clone turned up once. The chain employs TRBV2 and TRBJ2-4; D is possibly TRBD1 (6 bases). Trimming took 7 bases from V and 1 from J, leaving 11 bases between them. This CDR3 comprises 14 residues. In germline, CDR1 is SNHLY, CDR2 FYNNEI. This chain's CDR3 is CASNPGQAKNIQYF. In DNA, the CDR3 is TGTGCCAGCAATCCTGGACAGGCCAAAAACATTCAGTACTTC.

In regard to this clone: Other DNA sequences in the same sample also yield this CDR3. The V gene is TRBV11-2, the J gene TRBJ2-7; D not resolved. V lost 5 bases and J lost 4, with 6 bases in between. The length of the CDR3 is 11 residues. Germline V lookup: CDR1 SGHAT, CDR2 FQNNGV. This CDR3 reads CASSPGYEQYF. CDR3 nucleotide sequence: TGTGCCAGCAGCCCCGGATACGAGCAGTACTTC.

This chain links TRBV6-5 with TRBJ1-1; D gene ambiguous. This CDR3 has 13 amino acids. Trimming left V 6 bases short and J 1 base short, with 9 bases between. Germline V gene sequence: CDR1 MNHEY, CDR2 SVGAGI. CDR3: CASSPGRNTEAFF. The CDR3 bases are TGTGCCAGCAGCCCGGGGAGGAACACTGAAGCTTTCTTT.

This clone was seen more than once but under ten times. The rearrangement uses TRBV2 and TRBJ1-4; no clear D gene. CDR1 and CDR2 (germline): SNHLY, FYNNEI. This CDR3 region has 14 residues. Trimming stripped 6 bases from V and 6 bases from J, with 14 bases between. In nucleotides, the CDR3 is TGTGCCAGCAGGGAAACGGGGATGGATGAAAAACTGTTTTTT. This gives the protein CASRETGMDEKLFF.

The genes are TRBV27 and TRBJ2-7; TRBD1 matches 9 bases. V lost 6 bases and J lost 4; bases outside the gene matches: 7. This CDR3 has 14 amino acids. Germline loops: CDR1 MNHEY, CDR2 SMNVEV (reference sequence). The CDR3 DNA sequence: TGTGCCAGCAGCCAGGACAGGGGCCTTTACGAGCAGTACTTC. It encodes CASSQDRGLYEQYF.

The genes are TRBV6-1 and TRBJ2-2; D might be TRBD1 (6 bases). Trimming took 5 bases from V and 3 from J, leaving 13 bases between them. The CDR3 contains 15 residues. Germline V lookup: CDR1 MNHNS, CDR2 SASEGT. In DNA form, the CDR3 reads TGTGCCAGCAGTTCGAGTACAGGGCACACCGGGGAGCTGTTTTTT. Encoded protein: CASSSSTGHTGELFF.

The rearrangement uses TRBV7-8 and TRBJ2-7; 9 nucleotides match TRBD2. Germline lookup yields CDR1 SGHVS and CDR2 FQNEAQ. Trimming at V came to 5 bases and at J to 0 bases, leaving 8 bases not matched to a gene. The CDR3 has 16 residues. CDR3 amino acids: CASSIPTSGFSYEQYF. CDR3 nucleotides: TGTGCCAGCAGCATCCCGACTAGCGGATTCTCCTACGAGCAGTACTTC. Full variable domain (outside the CDR3, taken from reference TRBV7-8 and TRBJ2-7): GAGVSQSPRYKVAKRGQDVALRCDPISGHVSLFWYQQALGQGPEFLTYFQNEAQLDKSGLPSDRFFAERPEGSVSTLKIQRTQQEDSAVYLCASSIPTSGFSYEQYFGPGTRLTVT.

The chain has TRBV27 and TRBJ2-1; 8 bases fit TRBD2. CDR1 is MNHEY and CDR2 is SMNVEV in the germline V gene (reference sequence). The CDR3 is made up of 18 amino acids. V lost 1 base and J lost 8; bases outside the gene matches: 16. The CDR3 loop reads CASSLLGPRGGLGDEQFF. CDR3 coding DNA: TGTGCCAGCAGTTTATTAGGACCCCGGGGGGGGCTAGGGGATGAGCAGTTCTTC.

The CDR3 loop is CASSLGRGQNEQYF. The CDR3 DNA reads as TGCGCCAGCAGCTTGGGCAGGGGGCAAAACGAGCAGTACTTC. This chain uses TRBV5-1 with TRBJ2-7, with TRBD1 identical over 8 bases. This CDR3 comprises 14 residues. CDR1 is SGHRS and CDR2 is YFSETQ in the germline V gene. V lost 0 bases and J lost 5; bases outside the gene matches: 4.

This rearrangement joins TRBV4-1 to TRBJ2-4; D perhaps matches TRBD2 (6 bases). Germline V gives CDR1 MGHRA, CDR2 YSYEKL. V shed 6 bases and J shed 14 bases, with 23 bases lying between them. This CDR3 comprises 14 residues. CDR3 DNA sequence: TGCGCCAGCAGTCCCTCCGGGGGACCCCACCACGAGTACTTC. Amino acid sequence: CASSPSGGPHHEYF.

This chain links TRBV4-3 with TRBJ2-3; tentatively, D is TRBD2 (6 bases). Per the germline V gene, CDR1 is LGHNA and CDR2 is YSLEER. V was clipped by 1 base and J by 0 bases, with 11 bases between them. The CDR3 runs to 16 residues. CDR3 residues: CASSQGAGTSTDTQYF. The DNA of the CDR3 is TGCGCCAGCAGCCAAGGGGCGGGGACTAGCACAGATACGCAGTATTTT.

The chain couples TRBV28 to TRBJ2-7; D is unresolved. Trimming left V 5 bases short and J 6 bases short, with 14 bases between. The CDR3 loop spans 13 amino acids. Germline CDR1 reads MDHEN; CDR2 reads SYDVKM. The CDR3, as DNA: TGTGCCAGCAGTCAACCCGGGTCCGCCGAGCAGTACTTC. It translates to CASSQPGSAEQYF.

This sequence joins TRBV19 and TRBJ1-5, with D uncertain. The V gene lost 7 bases and the J gene lost 0 bases, with 13 bases spanning the gap. The CDR3 length is 15 residues. CDR1 and CDR2 (germline): LNHDA, SQIVND (reference sequence). The CDR3 sequence is CASTSSGVSNQPQHF. CDR3 sequence (DNA): TGTGCCAGTACCTCATCCGGGGTTAGCAATCAGCCCCAGCATTTT.

Turning to this clone: An end of the junction differs from the germline gene, which may be a read error. The chain couples TRBV7-9 to TRBJ2-2; D may be TRBD1 (6 bases). The CDR3 totals 15 residues. CDR1 is SEHNR and CDR2 is FQNEAQ in the germline V gene (reference sequence). The CDR3 DNA is TGTGCCAGCAGCTTAGGAAGGACCGCCAAGGGGGAGCTGCTTTTT. Amino acid sequence: CASSLGRTAKGELLF.